Included here is one T cell receptor (beta chain) sequence, with context. Its antigen is unidentified. 60 Vbeta and 13 Jbeta primers were used in PCR. Profiling relied on immunoSEQ multiplex PCR, and the TCRdb table lists in-frame clones only, not all of them. The sample shows some 34,000 clones, 55% to 80% of them seen only once. This specimen belongs to a study of cytomegalovirus exposure and HLA in healthy donors. Study-wide findings and caveats: Roughly uniform sequencing depth across donors was assumed, possibly incorrectly.

The sequenced sample consisted of PBMCs. This TCR derives from a man between 40 and 49 years old in good health and CMV-seropositive.

This CDR3 is CASSSRGGKNNEQFF. The CDR3 bases are TGTGCCAGCAGCTCGCGGGGGGGCAAGAACAATGAGCAGTTCTTC. The chain recombines TRBV11-2 with TRBJ2-1, with 9 bases lining up with TRBD2. V trimming: 4 bases; J trimming: 5 bases; junction bases outside the gene matches: 6. CDR3 length equals 15 residues. The germline CDR1 and CDR2 sequences are SGHAT and FQNNGV.